These T cell receptor beta chains were read from a single sample in a study of EBV T-cell therapy then PD-1 blockade in nasopharyngeal carcinoma. Clones were sequenced by immunoSEQ multiplex PCR, and TCRdb holds only the in-frame ones, with some missing. This table holds about 17,000 clones, roughly 84% found once. For these TCRs, the target antigens are not known. Material: CD8+ T cells from blood, obtained at day 0 from a patient whose treatment included autologous EBV-specific T cells and nivolumab. These receptors were taken from a man in his forties with nasopharyngeal carcinoma. CDR3s include the opening cysteine and the closing phenylalanine or tryptophan. The D gene is left open where the match is weak.

v_call: TRBV6-6; d_call: -; j_call: TRBJ1-2; cdr3_aa: CASTNDPVYNYGYTF
v_call: TRBV21-1; d_call: -; j_call: TRBJ1-4; cdr3_aa: CASSKGTGGGEKLSF
v_call: TRBV24-1; d_call: -; j_call: TRBJ2-4; cdr3_aa: CATSETDSGNIQYF
v_call: TRBV4-1; d_call: TRBD1; j_call: TRBJ1-5; cdr3_aa: CASSPGQGGVSNQPQHF
v_call: TRBV9; d_call: -; j_call: TRBJ2-5; cdr3_aa: CASSVGGPRETQYF
v_call: TRBV2; d_call: -; j_call: TRBJ1-1; cdr3_aa: CASSEPSDTEAFF
v_call: TRBV7-8; d_call: TRBD2; j_call: TRBJ2-6; cdr3_aa: CASSTRTLAGAISGANVLTF
v_call: TRBV7-9; d_call: -; j_call: TRBJ2-1; cdr3_aa: CASTKPTGPSLNEQFF
v_call: TRBV27; d_call: TRBD1; j_call: TRBJ1-1; cdr3_aa: CASSDRTGGNTEAFF
v_call: TRBV13; d_call: -; j_call: TRBJ2-4; cdr3_aa: CASREGLAKNIQYF
v_call: TRBV6-5; d_call: TRBD1; j_call: TRBJ1-1; cdr3_aa: CASRGQGSDAFF
v_call: TRBV2; d_call: TRBD1; j_call: TRBJ2-4; cdr3_aa: CASSPTGDWSKNIQYF
v_call: TRBV27; d_call: -; j_call: TRBJ2-7; cdr3_aa: CASSLGSEQYF
v_call: TRBV7-9; d_call: TRBD1; j_call: TRBJ1-4; cdr3_aa: CASSLRQGTNEKLFF
v_call: TRBV15; d_call: -; j_call: TRBJ2-6; cdr3_aa: CATSQDSSGANVLTF
v_call: TRBV6-1; d_call: -; j_call: TRBJ2-6; cdr3_aa: CASSEDSSGANVLTF
v_call: TRBV5-1; d_call: -; j_call: TRBJ1-2; cdr3_aa: CASSLDPSGAGYTF
v_call: TRBV19; d_call: -; j_call: TRBJ2-2; cdr3_aa: CASSSPGRDTGELFF
v_call: TRBV3-1/TRBV3-2; d_call: -; j_call: TRBJ1-1; cdr3_aa: CASSETAGLNTEAFF
v_call: TRBV24-1; d_call: -; j_call: TRBJ2-5; cdr3_aa: CATSDLGQDQETQYF
v_call: TRBV18; d_call: TRBD1; j_call: TRBJ2-3; cdr3_aa: CASSLGTVSTDTQYF